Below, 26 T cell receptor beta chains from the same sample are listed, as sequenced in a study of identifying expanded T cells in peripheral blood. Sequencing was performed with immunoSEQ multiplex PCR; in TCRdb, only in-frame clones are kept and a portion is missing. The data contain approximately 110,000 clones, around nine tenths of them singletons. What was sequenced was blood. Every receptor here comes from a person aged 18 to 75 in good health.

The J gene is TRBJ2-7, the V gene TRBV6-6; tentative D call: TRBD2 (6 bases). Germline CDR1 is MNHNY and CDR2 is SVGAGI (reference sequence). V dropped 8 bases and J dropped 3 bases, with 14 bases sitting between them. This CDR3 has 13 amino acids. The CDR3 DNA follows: TGTGCCAGCGGCGCGGGGAGAGGCTACGAGCAGTACTTC. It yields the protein CASGAGRGYEQYF.

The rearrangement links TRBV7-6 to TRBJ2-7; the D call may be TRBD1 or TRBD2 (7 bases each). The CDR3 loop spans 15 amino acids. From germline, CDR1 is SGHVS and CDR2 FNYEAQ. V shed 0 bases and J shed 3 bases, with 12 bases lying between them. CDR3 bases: TGTGCCAGCAGCTTAGCAGCGGGACAGATCTACGAGCAGTACTTC. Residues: CASSLAAGQIYEQYF.

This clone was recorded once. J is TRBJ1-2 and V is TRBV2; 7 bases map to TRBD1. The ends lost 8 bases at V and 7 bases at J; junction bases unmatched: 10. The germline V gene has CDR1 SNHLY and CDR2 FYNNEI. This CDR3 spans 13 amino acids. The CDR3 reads CASQDRIIPGYTF. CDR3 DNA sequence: TGTGCCAGCCAGGACAGGATAATCCCTGGCTACACCTTC.

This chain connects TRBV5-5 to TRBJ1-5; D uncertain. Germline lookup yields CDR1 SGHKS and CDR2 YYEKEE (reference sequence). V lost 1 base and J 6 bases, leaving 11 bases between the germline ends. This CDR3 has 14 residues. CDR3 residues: CASSLFRVGQPQHF. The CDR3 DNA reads TGTGCCAGCAGCTTGTTTAGGGTGGGTCAGCCCCAGCATTTT.

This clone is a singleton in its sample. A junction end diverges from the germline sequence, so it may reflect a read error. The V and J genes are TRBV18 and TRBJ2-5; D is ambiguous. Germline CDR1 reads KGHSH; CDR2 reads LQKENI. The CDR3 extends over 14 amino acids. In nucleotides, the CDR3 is TGTGCCAGCTCACCAAATCCAGGTCAAGGGACCCAGTACTTC. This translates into CASSPNPGQGTQYF.

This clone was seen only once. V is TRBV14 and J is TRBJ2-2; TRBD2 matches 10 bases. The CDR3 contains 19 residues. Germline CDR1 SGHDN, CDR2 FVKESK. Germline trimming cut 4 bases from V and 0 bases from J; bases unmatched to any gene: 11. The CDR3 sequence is CASSPYLASGGPNTGELFF. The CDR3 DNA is TGTGCCAGCAGCCCCTACCTAGCTAGCGGGGGCCCGAACACCGGGGAGCTGTTTTTT.

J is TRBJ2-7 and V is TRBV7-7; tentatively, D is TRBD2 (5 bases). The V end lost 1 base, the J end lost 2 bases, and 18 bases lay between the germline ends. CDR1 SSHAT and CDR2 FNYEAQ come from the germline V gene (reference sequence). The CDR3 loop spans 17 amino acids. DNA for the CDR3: TGTGCCAGCAGCTTAGGGAGGAGAAACCCCCCAACCTACGAGCAGTACTTC. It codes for CASSLGRRNPPTYEQYF.

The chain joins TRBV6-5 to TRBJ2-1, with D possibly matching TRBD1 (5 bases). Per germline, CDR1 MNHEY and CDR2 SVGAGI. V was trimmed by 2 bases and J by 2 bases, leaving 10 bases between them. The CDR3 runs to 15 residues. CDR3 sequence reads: CASSYRGFAYNEQFF. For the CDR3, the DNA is TGTGCCAGCAGTTACAGGGGATTTGCCTACAATGAGCAGTTCTTC.

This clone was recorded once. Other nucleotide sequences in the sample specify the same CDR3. The CDR3 is CASSDSDTGELFF. CDR3 DNA sequence: TGTGCCAGCAGTGACTCGGACACCGGGGAGCTGTTTTTT. This sequence joins TRBV6-4 and TRBJ2-2; no reliable D call. The CDR3 has 13 amino acids. Germline CDR1 MRHNA, CDR2 SNTAGT. V gave up 0 bases and J gave up 3 bases, with 2 bases separating them.

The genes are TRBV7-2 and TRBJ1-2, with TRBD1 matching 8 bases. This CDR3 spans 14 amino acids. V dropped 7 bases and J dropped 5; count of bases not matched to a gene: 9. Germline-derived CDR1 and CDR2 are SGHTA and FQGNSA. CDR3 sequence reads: CASTLSGGVYGYTF. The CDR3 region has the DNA TGTGCCAGCACCCTATCAGGGGGCGTATATGGCTACACCTTC.

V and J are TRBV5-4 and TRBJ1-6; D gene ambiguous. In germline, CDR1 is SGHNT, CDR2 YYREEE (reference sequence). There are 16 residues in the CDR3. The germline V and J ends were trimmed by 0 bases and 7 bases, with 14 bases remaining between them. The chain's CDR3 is CASSLDWATSNSPLHF. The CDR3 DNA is TGTGCCAGCAGCTTGGACTGGGCCACATCGAATTCACCCCTCCACTTT.

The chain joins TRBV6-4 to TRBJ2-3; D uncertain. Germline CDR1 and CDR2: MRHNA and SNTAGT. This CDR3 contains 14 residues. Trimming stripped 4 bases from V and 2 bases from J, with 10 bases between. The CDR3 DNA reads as TGTGCCAGCAGTGGGACCCTAAACACAGATACGCAGTATTTT. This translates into CASSGTLNTDTQYF.

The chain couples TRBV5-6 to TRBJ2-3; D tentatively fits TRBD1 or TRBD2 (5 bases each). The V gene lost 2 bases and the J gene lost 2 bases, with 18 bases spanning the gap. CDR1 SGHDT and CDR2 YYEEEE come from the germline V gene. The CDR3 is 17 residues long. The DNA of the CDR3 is TGTGCCAGCAGCTTTTCTCCGGCCTCTGGGACCACAGATACGCAGTATTTT. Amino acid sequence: CASSFSPASGTTDTQYF.

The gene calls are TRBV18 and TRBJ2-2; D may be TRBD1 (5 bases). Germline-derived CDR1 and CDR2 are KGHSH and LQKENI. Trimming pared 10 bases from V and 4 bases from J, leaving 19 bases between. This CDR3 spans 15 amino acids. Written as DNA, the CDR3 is TGTGCCACACAGACGGACACCCCTGGCACCGGGGAGCTGTTTTTT. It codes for CATQTDTPGTGELFF.

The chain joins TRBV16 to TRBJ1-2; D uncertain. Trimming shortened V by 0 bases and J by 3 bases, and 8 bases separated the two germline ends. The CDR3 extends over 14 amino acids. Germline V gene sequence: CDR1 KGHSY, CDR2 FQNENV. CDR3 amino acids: CASSQSPGYYGYTF. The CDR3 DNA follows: TGTGCCAGCAGCCAATCTCCAGGTTACTATGGCTACACCTTC.

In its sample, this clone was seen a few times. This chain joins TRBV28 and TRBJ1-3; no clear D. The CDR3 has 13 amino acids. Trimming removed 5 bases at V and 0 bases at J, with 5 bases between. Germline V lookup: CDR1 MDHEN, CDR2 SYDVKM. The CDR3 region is CASSGPSGNTIYF. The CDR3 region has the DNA TGTGCCAGCAGTGGCCCCTCTGGAAACACCATATATTTT.

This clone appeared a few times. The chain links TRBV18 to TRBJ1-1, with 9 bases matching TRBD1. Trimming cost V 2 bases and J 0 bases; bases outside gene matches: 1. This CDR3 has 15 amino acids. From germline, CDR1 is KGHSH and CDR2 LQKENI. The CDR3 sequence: CASSPGQGMNTEAFF. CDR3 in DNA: TGTGCCAGCTCACCAGGACAGGGGATGAACACTGAAGCTTTCTTT.

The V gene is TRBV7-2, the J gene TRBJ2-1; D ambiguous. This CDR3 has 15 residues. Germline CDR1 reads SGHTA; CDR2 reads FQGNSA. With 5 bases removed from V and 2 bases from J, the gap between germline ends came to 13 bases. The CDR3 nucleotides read TGTGCCAGCAGCGCTCGTAGGGATCCCTACAATGAGCAGTTCTTC. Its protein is CASSARRDPYNEQFF. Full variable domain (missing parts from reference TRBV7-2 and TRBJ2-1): GAGVSQSPSNKVTEKGKDVELRCDPISGHTALYWYRQSLGQGLEFLIYFQGNSAPDKSGLPSDRFSAERTGGSVSTLTIQRTQQEDSAVYLCASSARRDPYNEQFFGPGTRLTVL.

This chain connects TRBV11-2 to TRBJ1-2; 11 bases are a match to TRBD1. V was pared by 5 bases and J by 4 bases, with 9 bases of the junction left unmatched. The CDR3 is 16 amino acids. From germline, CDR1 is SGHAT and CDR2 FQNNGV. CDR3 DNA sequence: TGTGCCAGCAGCAATCTTAGGACAGGGGGCACCTATGGCTACACCTTC. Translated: CASSNLRTGGTYGYTF.

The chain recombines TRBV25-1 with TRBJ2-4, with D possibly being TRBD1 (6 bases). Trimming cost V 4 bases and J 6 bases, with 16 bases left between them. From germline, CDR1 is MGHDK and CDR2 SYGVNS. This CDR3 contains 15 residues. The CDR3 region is CASSVAGAAGNIQYF. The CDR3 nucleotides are TGTGCCAGCAGTGTTGCAGGGGCCGCCGGAAACATTCAGTACTTC.

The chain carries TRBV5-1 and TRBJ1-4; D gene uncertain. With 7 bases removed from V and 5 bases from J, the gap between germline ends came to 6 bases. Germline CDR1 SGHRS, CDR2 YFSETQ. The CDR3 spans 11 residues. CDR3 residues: CASRVNEKLFF. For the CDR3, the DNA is TGCGCCAGCCGCGTCAATGAAAAACTGTTTTTT.

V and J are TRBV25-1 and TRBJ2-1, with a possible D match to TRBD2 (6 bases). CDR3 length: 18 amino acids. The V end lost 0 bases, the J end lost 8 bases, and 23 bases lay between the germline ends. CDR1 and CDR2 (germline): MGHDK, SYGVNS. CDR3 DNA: TGTGCCAGCAGTGAATATTTATCAGCTGGAGGGGCCCATGATGAGCAGTTCTTC. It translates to CASSEYLSAGGAHDEQFF.

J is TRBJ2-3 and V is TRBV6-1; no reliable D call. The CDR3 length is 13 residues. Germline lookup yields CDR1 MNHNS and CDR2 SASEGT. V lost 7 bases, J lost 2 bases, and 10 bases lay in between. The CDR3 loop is CASTGPSTDTQYF. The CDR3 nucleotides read TGTGCCAGCACCGGCCCGTCCACAGATACGCAGTATTTT.

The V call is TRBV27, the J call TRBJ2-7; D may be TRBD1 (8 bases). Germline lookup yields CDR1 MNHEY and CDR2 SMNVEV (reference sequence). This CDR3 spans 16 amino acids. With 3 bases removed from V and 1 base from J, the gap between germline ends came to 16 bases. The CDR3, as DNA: TGTGCCAGCAGTTTTTTCGACAGGGGAGGGTCCTACGAGCAGTACTTC. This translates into CASSFFDRGGSYEQYF.

This CDR3 is CASSALTLSEAFF. The CDR3 coding sequence is TGTGCCAGCAGCGCCCTAACCCTTTCTGAAGCTTTCTTT. The gene calls are TRBV7-8 and TRBJ1-1; D is uncertain. Germline assignment: CDR1 SGHVS and CDR2 FQNEAQ. This CDR3 has 13 residues. Trimming stripped 5 bases from V and 6 bases from J, with 13 bases between.

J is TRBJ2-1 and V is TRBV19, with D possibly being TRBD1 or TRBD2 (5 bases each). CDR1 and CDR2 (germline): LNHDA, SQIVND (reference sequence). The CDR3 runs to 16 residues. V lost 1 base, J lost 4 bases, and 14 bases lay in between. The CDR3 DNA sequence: TGTGCCAGTAGTATAGGGGGGTTAGTAGGGTACAATGAGCAGTTCTTC. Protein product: CASSIGGLVGYNEQFF. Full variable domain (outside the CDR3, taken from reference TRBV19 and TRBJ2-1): DGGITQSPKYLFRKEGQNVTLSCEQNLNHDAMYWYRQDPGQGLRLIYYSQIVNDFQKGDIAEGYSVSREKKESFPLTVTSAQKNPTAFYLCASSIGGLVGYNEQFFGPGTRLTVL.